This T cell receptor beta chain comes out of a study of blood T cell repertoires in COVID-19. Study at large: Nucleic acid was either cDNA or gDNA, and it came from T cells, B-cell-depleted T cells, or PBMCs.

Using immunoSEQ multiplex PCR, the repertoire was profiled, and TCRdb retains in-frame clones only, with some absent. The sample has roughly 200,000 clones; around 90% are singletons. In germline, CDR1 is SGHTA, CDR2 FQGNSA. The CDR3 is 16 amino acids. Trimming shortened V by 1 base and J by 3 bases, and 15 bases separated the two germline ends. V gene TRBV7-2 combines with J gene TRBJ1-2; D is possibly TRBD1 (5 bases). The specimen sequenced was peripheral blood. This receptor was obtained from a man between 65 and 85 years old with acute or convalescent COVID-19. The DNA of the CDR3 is TGTGCCAGCAGCTTAGGGGCCCCGGGGGGTCACTATGGCTACACCTTC. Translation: CASSLGAPGGHYGYTF. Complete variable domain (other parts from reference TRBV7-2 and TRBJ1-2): GAGVSQSPSNKVTEKGKDVELRCDPISGHTALYWYRQSLGQGLEFLIYFQGNSAPDKSGLPSDRFSAERTGGSVSTLTIQRTQQEDSAVYLCASSLGAPGGHYGYTFGSGTRLTVV.